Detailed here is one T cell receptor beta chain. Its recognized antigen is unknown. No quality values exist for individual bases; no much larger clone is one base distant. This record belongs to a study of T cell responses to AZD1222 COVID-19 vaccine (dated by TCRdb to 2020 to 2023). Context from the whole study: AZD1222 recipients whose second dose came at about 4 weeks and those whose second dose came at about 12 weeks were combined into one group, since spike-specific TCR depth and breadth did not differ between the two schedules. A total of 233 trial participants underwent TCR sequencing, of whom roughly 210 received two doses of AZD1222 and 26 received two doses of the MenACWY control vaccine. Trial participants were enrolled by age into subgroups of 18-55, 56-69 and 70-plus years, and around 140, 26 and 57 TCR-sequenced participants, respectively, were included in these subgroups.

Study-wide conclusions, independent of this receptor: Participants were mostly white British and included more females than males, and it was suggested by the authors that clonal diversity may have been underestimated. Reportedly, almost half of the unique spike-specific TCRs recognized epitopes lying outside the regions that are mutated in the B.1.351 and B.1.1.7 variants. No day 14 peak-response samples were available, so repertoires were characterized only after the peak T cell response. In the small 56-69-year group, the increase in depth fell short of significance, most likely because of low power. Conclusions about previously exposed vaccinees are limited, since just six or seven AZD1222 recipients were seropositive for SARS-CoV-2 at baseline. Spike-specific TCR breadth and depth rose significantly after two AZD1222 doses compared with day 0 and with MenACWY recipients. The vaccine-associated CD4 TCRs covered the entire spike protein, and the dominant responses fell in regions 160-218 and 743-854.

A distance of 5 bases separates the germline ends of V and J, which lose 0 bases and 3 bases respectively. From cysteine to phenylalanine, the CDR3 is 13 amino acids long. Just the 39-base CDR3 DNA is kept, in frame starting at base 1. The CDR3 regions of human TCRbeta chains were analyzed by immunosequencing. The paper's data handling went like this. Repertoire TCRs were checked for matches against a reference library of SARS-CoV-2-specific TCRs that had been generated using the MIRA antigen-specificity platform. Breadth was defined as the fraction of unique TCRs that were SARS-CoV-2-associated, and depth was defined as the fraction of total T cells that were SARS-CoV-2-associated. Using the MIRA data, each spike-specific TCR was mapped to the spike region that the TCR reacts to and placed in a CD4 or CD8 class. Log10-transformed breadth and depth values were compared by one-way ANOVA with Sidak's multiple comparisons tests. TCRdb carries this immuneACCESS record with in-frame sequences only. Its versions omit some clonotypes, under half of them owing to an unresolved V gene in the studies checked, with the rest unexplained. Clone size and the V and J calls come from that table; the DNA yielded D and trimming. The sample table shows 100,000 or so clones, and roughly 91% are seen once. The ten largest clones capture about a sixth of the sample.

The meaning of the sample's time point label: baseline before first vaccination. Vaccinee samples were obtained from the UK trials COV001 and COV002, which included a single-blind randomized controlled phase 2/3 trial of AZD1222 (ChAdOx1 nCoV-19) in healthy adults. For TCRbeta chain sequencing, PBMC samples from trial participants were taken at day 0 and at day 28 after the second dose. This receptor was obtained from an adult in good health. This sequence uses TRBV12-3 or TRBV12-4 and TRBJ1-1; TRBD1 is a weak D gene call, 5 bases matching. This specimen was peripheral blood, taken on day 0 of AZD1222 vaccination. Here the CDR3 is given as CASSLAGDTEAFF. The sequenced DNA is TGTGCCAGCAGTTTAGCGGGGGACACTGAAGCTTTCTTT.